This TCR beta chain emerged from a study of blood T cells in healthy people across ages. Alongside a J-beta primer mix, a sample-barcoded 5' primer served in a second PCR lasting about 7 to 11 cycles. Sequencing yielded, for each sample, at least 3 million paired-end reads carrying CDR3. TCRdb reanalysed the 5' RACE reads using MiXCR and keeps one entry per CDR3 protein. The sample shows about 1.5 million distinct CDR3 sequences, 42% of them seen only once. From germline, CDR1 is SGHTA and CDR2 FQGNSA. J lost 5 bases, V lost 1 base, and 10 bases had no gene match. The CDR3 runs to 17 residues. This chain joins TRBV7-2 and TRBJ2-3; 9 bases line up with TRBD2. This receptor was obtained from a woman aged 18-30 years in good health. The sequenced sample was blood. CDR3 nucleotides: TGTGCCAGCAGCTTAGTCTTAGCGGGAGAAGGGGAAGATACGCAGTATTTT. Its translation: CASSLVLAGEGEDTQYF.